One and the same sample provided the 13 T cell receptor beta chains below, sequenced in a study of regulatory T cells in long-lasting Graves disease. Combining iRepertoire HTBI primers with Arm-PCR of CDR3 regions, the authors built TCR beta libraries. Via MiXCR, TCRdb re-called the multiplex PCR reads, giving one row per CDR3 protein. This table holds 540,000 or so distinct CDR3 sequences, roughly 13% found once. As to time point: newly diagnosed GD, antithyroid drugs for less than 3 months. Extracted PBMC RNA gave rise to the TCR library. The sample also formed part of further work on T cells in Graves' hyperthyroidism and ophthalmopathy.

The sample in question was peripheral blood mononuclear cells (PBMCs), obtained at new diagnosis, from a patient treated with antithyroid drugs. These receptors were obtained from a man aged 25 to 45 with Graves disease.

The chain uses TRBV7-2 and TRBJ2-7, with 10 bases aligning to TRBD2. The V gene's germline CDR1 is SGHTA and CDR2 FQGNSA. The V segment lost 5 bases and the J segment 2 bases; nucleotides outside the gene matches: 3. The CDR3 extends over 14 amino acids. The CDR3 nucleotides read TGTGCCAGCAGCCGTGGACTAGCGGCCTACGAGCAGTACTTC. This gives the protein CASSRGLAAYEQYF. Together with reference TRBV7-2 and TRBJ2-7, the CDR3 gives the full variable domain: GAGVSQSPSNKVTEKGKDVELRCDPISGHTALYWYRQSLGQGLEFLIYFQGNSAPDKSGLPSDRFSAERTGGSVSTLTIQRTQQEDSAVYLCASSRGLAAYEQYFGPGTRLTVT.

This clonotype was observed at least ten times. This rearrangement joins TRBV29-1 to TRBJ2-7, with D perhaps being TRBD1 or TRBD2 (5 bases each). CDR1 and CDR2 (germline): SQVTM, ANQGSEA. The CDR3 has 13 amino acids. Trimming left V 4 bases short and J 2 bases short, with 12 bases between. The CDR3 is CSVVGGLTYEQYF. CDR3 sequence (DNA): TGCAGCGTTGTTGGGGGATTAACCTACGAGCAGTACTTC.

This chain joins TRBV27 and TRBJ1-1; weak D call: TRBD1 (6 bases). V was pared by 2 bases and J by 3 bases, with 13 bases between. The CDR3 spans 15 residues. Per the germline V gene, CDR1 is MNHEY and CDR2 is SMNVEV (reference sequence). This chain's CDR3 is CASSLTGRAYTEAFF. CDR3 DNA: TGTGCCAGCAGTTTAACAGGGCGGGCTTACACTGAAGCTTTCTTT.

J is TRBJ1-2 and V is TRBV5-1; D gene uncertain. The CDR3 is 14 residues long. The germline V gene encodes CDR1 SGHRS and CDR2 YFSETQ. V gave up 5 bases and J gave up 0 bases, with 11 bases separating them. CDR3 amino acids: CASRTGSANYGYTF. In DNA, the CDR3 is TGCGCCAGCAGGACGGGGTCAGCTAACTATGGCTACACCTTC.

This chain connects TRBV7-2 to TRBJ2-5, with 10 bases lining up with TRBD1. CDR1 and CDR2 from the germline V gene are SGHTA and FQGNSA. The CDR3 runs 18 residues. Germline trimming cut 4 bases from V and 0 bases from J; bases unmatched to any gene: 11. Written as DNA, the CDR3 is TGTGCCAGCAGCTCACATATAGCGGACAGGGGGTACCAAGAGACCCAGTACTTC. Its translation: CASSSHIADRGYQETQYF.

In this sample, this clonotype turned up many times. The chain employs TRBV27 and TRBJ1-1; D ambiguous. This CDR3 has 14 amino acids. V gave up 0 bases and J gave up 6 bases, with 11 bases separating them. The germline gives CDR1 MNHEY, CDR2 SMNVEV (reference sequence). CDR3 in DNA: TGTGCCAGCAGTTTATCGAGAGAGTCCCCTGAAGCTTTCTTT. It is translated as CASSLSRESPEAFF.

This clonotype was seen many times. The chain links TRBV28 to TRBJ1-3; no clear D. From germline, CDR1 is MDHEN and CDR2 SYDVKM. V lost 2 bases and J lost 0, with 11 bases in between. The CDR3 sequence is 16 residues long. The CDR3 DNA is TGTGCCAGCAGTTTAACGGAACTCGACTCTGGAAACACCATATATTTT. Translated: CASSLTELDSGNTIYF.

On this clonotype itself: It differs at one base from a far larger clone, so likely a read error. V gene TRBV30 combines with J gene TRBJ2-1; D is uncertain. V lost 1 base and J lost 10, with 11 bases in between. Germline V CDR1 and CDR2: GTSNPN, SVGIG (reference sequence). The CDR3 runs to 12 residues. CDR3 in DNA: TGTGCCTGGAGTGAGACCGTCAAGGAGCAGTTCTTC. This encodes CAWSETVKEQFF. The entire variable domain, with the rest obtained from reference TRBV30 and TRBJ2-1, is as follows: SQTIHQWPATLVQPVGSPLSLECTVEGTSNPNLYWYRQAAGRGLQLLFYSVGIGQISSEVPQNLSASRPQDRQFILSSKKLLLSDSGFYLCAWSETVKEQFFGPGTRLTVL.

A few counts support this clonotype. The chain recombines TRBV20-1 with TRBJ1-5, with 9 bases matching TRBD1. This CDR3 region has 14 residues. With V trimmed by 3 bases and J by 3 bases, 3 bases remained unmatched. Per germline, CDR1 DFQATT and CDR2 SNEGSKA (reference sequence). This chain's CDR3 is CSASRTGANQPQHF. The DNA of the CDR3 is TGCAGTGCTAGTCGGACAGGGGCCAATCAGCCCCAGCATTTT.

Ten or more counts support this clonotype. The chain combines TRBV20-1 with TRBJ2-7; TRBD2 matches 8 bases. Losses at the gene ends were 1 base for V and 5 bases for J; bases not matched to a gene: 4. This CDR3 has 13 residues. Germline CDR1 and CDR2: DFQATT and SNEGSKA (reference sequence). CDR3 in DNA: TGCAGTGCTAGAGCCTTAGCGGGGAACGAGCAGTACTTC. Its protein product is CSARALAGNEQYF.

To note about this clonotype: A read error is possible here, since a much larger clone lies one base away. V and J are TRBV5-1 and TRBJ2-1; a weak D match, TRBD2 (5 bases). This CDR3 contains 16 residues. The germline gives CDR1 SGHRS, CDR2 YFSETQ. The CDR3 coding sequence is TGCGCCAGCAGCTTGGCCGGGGTTCCCTCCTACAATGAGCCGTTCTTC. Its translation: CASSLAGVPSYNEPFF. The full variable domain, with the rest looked up from reference TRBV5-1 and TRBJ2-1, is KAGVTQTPRYLIKTRGQQVTLSCSPISGHRSVSWYQQTPGQGLQFLFEYFSETQRNKGNFPGRFSGRQFSNSRSEMNVSTLELGDSALYLCASSLAGVPSYNEPFFGPGTRLTVL.

This clonotype appeared many times. V gene TRBV27 combines with J gene TRBJ2-5, with TRBD1 matching 8 bases. The CDR3 is 15 residues long. Germline V gene data show CDR1 as MNHEY and CDR2 as SMNVEV (reference sequence). With V trimmed by 5 bases and J by 5 bases, 10 bases remained unmatched. Here the CDR3 reads CASSPLAGGEETQYF. The CDR3 DNA is TGTGCCAGCAGTCCCCTTGCAGGGGGCGAGGAGACCCAGTACTTC.

This clonotype was found many times. The gene calls are TRBV5-1 and TRBJ1-6; unclear D gene. CDR1 and CDR2 (germline): SGHRS, YFSETQ. This CDR3 has 15 residues. Trimming took 0 bases from V and 10 from J, leaving 14 bases between them. CDR3 in amino acids: CASSLAGATGSPLHF. CDR3 coding DNA: TGCGCCAGCAGCTTGGCCGGTGCGACCGGATCACCCCTCCACTTT.